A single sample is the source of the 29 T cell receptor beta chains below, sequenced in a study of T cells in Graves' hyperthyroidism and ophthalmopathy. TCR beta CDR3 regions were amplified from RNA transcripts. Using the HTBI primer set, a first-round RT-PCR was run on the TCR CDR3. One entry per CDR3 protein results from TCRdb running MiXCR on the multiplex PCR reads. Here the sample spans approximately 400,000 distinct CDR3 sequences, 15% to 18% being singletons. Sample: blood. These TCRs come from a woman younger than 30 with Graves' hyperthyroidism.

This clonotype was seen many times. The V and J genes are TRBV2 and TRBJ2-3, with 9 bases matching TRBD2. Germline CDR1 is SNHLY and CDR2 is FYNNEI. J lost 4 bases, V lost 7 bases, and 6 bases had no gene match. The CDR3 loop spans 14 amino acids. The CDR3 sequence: CASKTEREADTQYF. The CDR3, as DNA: TGTGCCAGCAAAACAGAGCGGGAGGCAGATACGCAGTATTTT.

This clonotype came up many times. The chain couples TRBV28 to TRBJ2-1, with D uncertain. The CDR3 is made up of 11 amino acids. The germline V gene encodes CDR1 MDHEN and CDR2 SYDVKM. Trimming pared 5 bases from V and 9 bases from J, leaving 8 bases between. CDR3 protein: CASSTHREQFF. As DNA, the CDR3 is TGTGCCAGCAGTACTCACCGTGAGCAGTTCTTC.

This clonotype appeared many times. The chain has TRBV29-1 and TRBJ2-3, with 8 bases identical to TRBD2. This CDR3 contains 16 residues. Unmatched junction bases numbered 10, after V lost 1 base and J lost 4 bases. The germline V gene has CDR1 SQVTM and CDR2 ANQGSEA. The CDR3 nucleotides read TGCAGCGTTGAAGCGAGGGCTAGCGGGCGCTCAGATACGCAGTATTTT. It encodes CSVEARASGRSDTQYF.

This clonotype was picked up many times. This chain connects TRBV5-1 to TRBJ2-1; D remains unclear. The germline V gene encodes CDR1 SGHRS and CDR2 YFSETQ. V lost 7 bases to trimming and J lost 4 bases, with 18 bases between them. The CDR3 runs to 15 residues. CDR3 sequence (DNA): TGCGCCAGCCTCCCCATCGGCGGAACTTACAATGAGCAGTTCTTC. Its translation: CASLPIGGTYNEQFF. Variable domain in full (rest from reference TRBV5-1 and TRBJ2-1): KAGVTQTPRYLIKTRGQQVTLSCSPISGHRSVSWYQQTPGQGLQFLFEYFSETQRNKGNFPGRFSGRQFSNSRSEMNVSTLELGDSALYLCASLPIGGTYNEQFFGPGTRLTVL.

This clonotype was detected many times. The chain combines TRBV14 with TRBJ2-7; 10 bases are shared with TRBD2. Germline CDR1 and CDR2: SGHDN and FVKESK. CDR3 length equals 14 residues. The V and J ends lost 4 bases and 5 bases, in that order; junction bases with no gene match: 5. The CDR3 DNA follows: TGTGCCAGCAGCCTAGCGGGGGGCATCGACGAGCAGTACTTC. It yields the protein CASSLAGGIDEQYF.

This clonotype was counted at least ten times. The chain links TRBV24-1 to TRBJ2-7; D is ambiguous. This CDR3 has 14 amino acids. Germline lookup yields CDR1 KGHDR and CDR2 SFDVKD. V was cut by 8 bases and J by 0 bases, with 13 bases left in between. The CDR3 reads CATMSSGGSYEQYF. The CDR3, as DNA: TGTGCCACCATGTCTAGTGGCGGCTCCTACGAGCAGTACTTC.

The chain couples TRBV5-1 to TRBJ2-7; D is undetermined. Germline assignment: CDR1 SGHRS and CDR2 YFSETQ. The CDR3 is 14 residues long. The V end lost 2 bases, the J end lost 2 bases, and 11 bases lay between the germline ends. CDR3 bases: TGCGCCAGCAGCTTAGAAGGCAGCCCCTACGAGCAGTACTTC. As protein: CASSLEGSPYEQYF.

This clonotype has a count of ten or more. Here the CDR3 DNA reads TGCAGTCCCACCCGTTCGTTGGGTAATGAGCAGTTCTTC. It encodes CSPTRSLGNEQFF. The rearrangement uses TRBV20-1 and TRBJ2-1; D call uncertain. The germline V gene has CDR1 DFQATT and CDR2 SNEGSKA (reference sequence). V was clipped by 8 bases and J by 7 bases, with 18 bases between them. The CDR3 spans 13 residues.

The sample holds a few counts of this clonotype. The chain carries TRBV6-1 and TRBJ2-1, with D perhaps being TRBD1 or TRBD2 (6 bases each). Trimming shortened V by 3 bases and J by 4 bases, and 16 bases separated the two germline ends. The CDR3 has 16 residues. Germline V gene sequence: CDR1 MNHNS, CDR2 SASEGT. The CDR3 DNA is TGTGCCAGCAGTGAGGAGGGGGTAATATTTTACAATGAGCAGTTCTTC. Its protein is CASSEEGVIFYNEQFF.

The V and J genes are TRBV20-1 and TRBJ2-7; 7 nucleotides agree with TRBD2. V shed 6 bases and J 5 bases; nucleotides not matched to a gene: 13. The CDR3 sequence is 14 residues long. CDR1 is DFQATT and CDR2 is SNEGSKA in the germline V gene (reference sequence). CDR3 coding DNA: TGCAGTGCCCAGGTGACTAGCTCCTTGGACGAGCAGTACTTC. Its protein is CSAQVTSSLDEQYF.

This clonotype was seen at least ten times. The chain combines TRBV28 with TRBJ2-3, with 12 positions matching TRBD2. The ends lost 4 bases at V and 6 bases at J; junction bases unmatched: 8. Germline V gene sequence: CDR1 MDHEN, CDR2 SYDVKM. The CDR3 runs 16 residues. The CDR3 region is CASSSRLAGVRDTQYF. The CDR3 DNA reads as TGTGCCAGCAGTTCCCGACTAGCGGGAGTTCGGGATACGCAGTATTTT.

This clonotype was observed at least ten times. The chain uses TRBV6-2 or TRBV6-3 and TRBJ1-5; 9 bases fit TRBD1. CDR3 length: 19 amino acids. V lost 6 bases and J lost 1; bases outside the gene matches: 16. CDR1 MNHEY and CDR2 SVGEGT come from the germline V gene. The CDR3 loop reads CASRQQGALGGRSNQPQHF. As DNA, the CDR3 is TGTGCCAGCAGACAACAGGGGGCGCTCGGAGGTAGGAGCAATCAGCCCCAGCATTTT.

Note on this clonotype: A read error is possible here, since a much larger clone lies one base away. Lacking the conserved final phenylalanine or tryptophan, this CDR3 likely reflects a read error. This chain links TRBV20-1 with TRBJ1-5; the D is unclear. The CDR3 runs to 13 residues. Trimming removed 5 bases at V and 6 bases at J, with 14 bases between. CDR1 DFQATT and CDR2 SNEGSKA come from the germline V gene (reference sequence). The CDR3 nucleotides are TGCAGTGCTGGTGGGGTCTGGGGTCAGCCCCAGCATTCT. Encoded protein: CSAGGVWGQPQHS.

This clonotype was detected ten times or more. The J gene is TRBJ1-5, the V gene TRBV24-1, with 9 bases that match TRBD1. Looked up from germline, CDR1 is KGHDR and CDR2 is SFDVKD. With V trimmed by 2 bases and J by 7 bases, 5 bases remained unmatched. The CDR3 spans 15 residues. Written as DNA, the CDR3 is TGTGCCACCAGTGATTCCGGACAGGGGTTCCAGCCCCAGCATTTT. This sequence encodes CATSDSGQGFQPQHF.

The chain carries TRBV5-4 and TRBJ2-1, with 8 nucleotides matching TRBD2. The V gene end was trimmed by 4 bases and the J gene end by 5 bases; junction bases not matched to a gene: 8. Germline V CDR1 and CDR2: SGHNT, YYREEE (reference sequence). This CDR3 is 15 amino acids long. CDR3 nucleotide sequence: TGTGCCAGCAGCACCGGGACTAGGTCGAACAATGAGCAGTTCTTC. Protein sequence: CASSTGTRSNNEQFF.

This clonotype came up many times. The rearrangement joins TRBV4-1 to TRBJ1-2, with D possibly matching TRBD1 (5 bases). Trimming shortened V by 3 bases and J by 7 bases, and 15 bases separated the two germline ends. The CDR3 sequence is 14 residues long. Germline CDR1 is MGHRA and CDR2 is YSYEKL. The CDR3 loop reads CASSHPWGLVGYTF. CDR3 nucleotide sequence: TGCGCCAGCAGCCATCCTTGGGGACTTGTTGGCTACACCTTC.

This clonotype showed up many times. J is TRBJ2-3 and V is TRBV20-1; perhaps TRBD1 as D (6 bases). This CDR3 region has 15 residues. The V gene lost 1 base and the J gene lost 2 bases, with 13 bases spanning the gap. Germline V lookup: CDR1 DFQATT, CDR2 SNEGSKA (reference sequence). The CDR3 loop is CSARANTGPTDTQYF. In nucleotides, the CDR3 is TGCAGTGCTAGAGCGAACACAGGGCCCACAGATACGCAGTATTTT.

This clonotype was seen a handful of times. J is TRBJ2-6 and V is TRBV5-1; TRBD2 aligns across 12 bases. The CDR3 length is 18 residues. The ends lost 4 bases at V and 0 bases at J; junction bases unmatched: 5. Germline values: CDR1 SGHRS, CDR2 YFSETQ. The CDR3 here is CASSPTSGGTSGANVLTF. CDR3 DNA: TGCGCCAGCAGCCCAACTAGCGGGGGGACCTCTGGGGCCAACGTCCTGACTTTC.

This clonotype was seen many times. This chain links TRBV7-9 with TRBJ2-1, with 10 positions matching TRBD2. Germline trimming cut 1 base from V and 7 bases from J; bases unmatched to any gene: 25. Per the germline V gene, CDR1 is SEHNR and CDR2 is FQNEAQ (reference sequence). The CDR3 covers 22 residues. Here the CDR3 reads CASSLGLFGLAGVPTALNEQFF. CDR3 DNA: TGTGCCAGCAGCTTAGGTTTATTTGGGCTAGCGGGAGTCCCGACCGCATTGAATGAGCAGTTCTTC.

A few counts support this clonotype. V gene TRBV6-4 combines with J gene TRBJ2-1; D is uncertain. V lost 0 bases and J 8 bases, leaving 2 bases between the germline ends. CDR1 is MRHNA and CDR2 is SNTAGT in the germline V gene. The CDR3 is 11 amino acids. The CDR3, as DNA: TGTGCCAGCAGTGACTCCCATGAGCAGTTCTTC. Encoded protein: CASSDSHEQFF.

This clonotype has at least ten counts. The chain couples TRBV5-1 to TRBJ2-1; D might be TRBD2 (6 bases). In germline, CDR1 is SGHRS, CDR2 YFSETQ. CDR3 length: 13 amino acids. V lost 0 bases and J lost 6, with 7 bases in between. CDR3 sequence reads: CASSLASVNEQFF. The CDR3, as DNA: TGCGCCAGCAGCTTGGCTAGCGTCAATGAGCAGTTCTTC.

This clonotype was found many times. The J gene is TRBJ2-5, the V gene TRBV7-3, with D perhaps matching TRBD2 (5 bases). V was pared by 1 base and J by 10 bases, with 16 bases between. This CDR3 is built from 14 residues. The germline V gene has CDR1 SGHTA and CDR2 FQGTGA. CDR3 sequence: CASSLSGVLGLQYF. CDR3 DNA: TGTGCCAGCAGCTTAAGCGGAGTTCTCGGACTCCAGTACTTC.

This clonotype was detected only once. CDR3 protein: CASSSREAPNTEAFF. The DNA for the CDR3 is TGTGCCAGCAGCAGCCGCGAGGCCCCGAACACTGAAGCTTTCTTT. The V and J genes are TRBV7-9 and TRBJ1-1; D unclear. Trimming took 5 bases from V and 1 from J, leaving 14 bases between them. The V gene's germline CDR1 is SEHNR and CDR2 FQNEAQ (reference sequence). The CDR3 is 15 residues long.

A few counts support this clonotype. The CDR3, as DNA: TGTGCCAGCAGCGGGGCGCGGGGGTTAGCTGACTACTTC. It encodes CASSGARGLADYF. The chain joins TRBV28 to TRBJ2-4; TRBD2 agrees at 7 bases. Germline values: CDR1 MDHEN, CDR2 SYDVKM. The CDR3 is 13 residues long. The trim removed 6 bases at V and 16 bases at J, leaving 15 bases unmatched. The entire variable domain, with the rest obtained from reference TRBV28 and TRBJ2-4, is as follows: DVKVTQSSRYLVKRTGEKVFLECVQDMDHENMFWYRQDPGLGLRLIYFSYDVKMKEKGDIPEGYSVSREKKERFSLILESASTNQTSMYLCASSGARGLADYFGAGTRLSVL.

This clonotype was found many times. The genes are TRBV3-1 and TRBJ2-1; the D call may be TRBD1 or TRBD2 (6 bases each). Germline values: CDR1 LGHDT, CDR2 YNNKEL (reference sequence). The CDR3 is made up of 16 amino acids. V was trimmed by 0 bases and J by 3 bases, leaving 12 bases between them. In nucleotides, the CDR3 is TGTGCCAGCAGCCAAGAAGTGAGGGGGGTCTACAATGAGCAGTTCTTC. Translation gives CASSQEVRGVYNEQFF.

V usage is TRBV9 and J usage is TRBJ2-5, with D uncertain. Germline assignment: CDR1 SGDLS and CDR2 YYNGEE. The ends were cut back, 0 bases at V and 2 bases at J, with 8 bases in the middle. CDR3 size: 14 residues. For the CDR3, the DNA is TGTGCCAGCAGCGTAGCGGCAGGTCAAGAGACCCAGTACTTC. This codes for CASSVAAGQETQYF.

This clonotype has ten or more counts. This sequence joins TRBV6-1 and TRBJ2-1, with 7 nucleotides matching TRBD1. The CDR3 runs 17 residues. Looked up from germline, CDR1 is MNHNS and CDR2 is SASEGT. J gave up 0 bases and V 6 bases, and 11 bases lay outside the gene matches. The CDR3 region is CASSLYGTVSSYNEQFF. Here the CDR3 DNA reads TGTGCCAGCAGCTTATATGGGACAGTGAGCTCCTACAATGAGCAGTTCTTC.

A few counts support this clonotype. CDR3 in DNA: TGTGCCAGCAGGGATGACAGGATTTTTTCTGACTACACCTTC. It encodes CASRDDRIFSDYTF. The chain has TRBV27 and TRBJ1-2; tentative D call: TRBD1 (6 bases). Germline V gene sequence: CDR1 MNHEY, CDR2 SMNVEV (reference sequence). This CDR3 is built from 14 residues. V was shortened by 6 bases and J by 10 bases, with 21 bases between the two germline ends.

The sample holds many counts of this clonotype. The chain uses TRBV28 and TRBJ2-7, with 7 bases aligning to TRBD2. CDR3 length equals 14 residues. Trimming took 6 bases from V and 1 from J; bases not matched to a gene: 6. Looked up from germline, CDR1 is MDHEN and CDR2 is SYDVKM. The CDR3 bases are TGTGCCAGCAGGGGGACTATAAATTCCTACGAGCAGTACTTC. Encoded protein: CASRGTINSYEQYF.